These 25 T cell receptor beta chains were all obtained from the same sample, sequenced in a study of cytomegalovirus exposure and HLA in healthy donors. The PCR used 60 Vbeta and 13 Jbeta primers. Libraries were prepared by immunoSEQ multiplex PCR; TCRdb keeps only in-frame clonotypes and omits some of them. This table holds some 130,000 clones, roughly 75% found once. The material sequenced was PBMCs. Every receptor here comes from a man aged 25-45 years in good health.

This clone was recorded once. The V and J genes are TRBV9 and TRBJ1-2, with unresolved D. The germline V and J ends were trimmed by 0 bases and 3 bases, with 15 bases remaining between them. CDR3 length: 16 amino acids. From germline, CDR1 is SGDLS and CDR2 YYNGEE. The CDR3 loop reads CASSVASSQADYGYTF. Written as DNA, the CDR3 is TGTGCCAGCAGCGTAGCTAGCTCCCAGGCGGACTATGGCTACACCTTC.

The J gene is TRBJ1-4, the V gene TRBV27; 9 bases fit TRBD1. The CDR3 loop spans 15 amino acids. The germline gives CDR1 MNHEY, CDR2 SMNVEV (reference sequence). V dropped 6 bases and J dropped 8; count of bases not matched to a gene: 10. CDR3 sequence (DNA): TGTGCCAGCAGCATGCTGGACAGGGGCCGAGAAAAACTGTTTTTT. Its protein product is CASSMLDRGREKLFF.

The chain recombines TRBV27 with TRBJ2-3; possible D gene TRBD1, 6 bases. Trimming cost V 5 bases and J 6 bases, with 21 bases left between them. CDR1 is MNHEY, CDR2 SMNVEV, per germline (reference sequence). The CDR3 contains 16 residues. The CDR3 loop is CASSPLRDGGADTQYF. CDR3 DNA sequence: TGTGCCAGCAGTCCACTCCGGGATGGGGGCGCGGATACGCAGTATTTT.

This chain uses TRBV6-1 with TRBJ1-1; D possibly corresponds to TRBD1 (5 bases). The V end lost 5 bases, the J end lost 3 bases, and 7 bases lay between the germline ends. This CDR3 region has 12 residues. CDR1 is MNHNS and CDR2 is SASEGT in the germline V gene. CDR3: CASSSGDTEAFF. The CDR3 DNA reads as TGTGCCAGCAGTTCGGGGGACACTGAAGCTTTCTTT.

This rearrangement joins TRBV29-1 to TRBJ1-4, with D tentatively TRBD1 (5 bases). V was shortened by 0 bases and J by 6 bases, with 8 bases between the two germline ends. This CDR3 comprises 13 residues. Germline CDR1 SQVTM, CDR2 ANQGSEA. The DNA for the CDR3 is TGCAGCGTTGAAGAGGGGGAGGATGAAAAACTGTTTTTT. It yields the protein CSVEEGEDEKLFF. Based on the CDR3 plus reference TRBV29-1 and TRBJ1-4, the full variable domain is SAVISQKPSRDICQRGTSLTIQCQVDSQVTMMFWYRQQPGQSLTLIATANQGSEATYESGFVIDKFPISRPNLTFSTLTVSNMSPEDSSIYLCSVEEGEDEKLFFGSGTQLSVL.

The chain has TRBV28 and TRBJ1-2; 8 bases line up with TRBD1. V lost 6 bases, J lost 7 bases, and 7 bases stayed unmatched. Germline CDR1 is MDHEN and CDR2 is SYDVKM. The CDR3 contains 13 residues. The CDR3 reads CASSTPGGAGYTF. The CDR3 nucleotides read TGTGCCAGCAGCACACCAGGGGGCGCTGGCTACACCTTC.

V gene TRBV19 combines with J gene TRBJ1-3; possibly TRBD1 for D (5 bases). In germline, CDR1 is LNHDA, CDR2 SQIVND (reference sequence). Trimming took off 6 bases at V and 0 bases at J, with 18 bases between the two ends. The CDR3 consists of 17 residues. The DNA of the CDR3 is TGTGCCAGTAGCTCACCAGGGCTTTCTATCTCTGGAAACACCATATATTTT. As protein: CASSSPGLSISGNTIYF. The full variable domain, with the rest looked up from reference TRBV19 and TRBJ1-3, is DGGITQSPKYLFRKEGQNVTLSCEQNLNHDAMYWYRQDPGQGLRLIYYSQIVNDFQKGDIAEGYSVSREKKESFPLTVTSAQKNPTAFYLCASSSPGLSISGNTIYFGEGSWLTVV.

This clone has only a few counts. This sequence joins TRBV30 and TRBJ1-1; D call uncertain. The CDR3 has 13 residues. Germline V gene sequence: CDR1 GTSNPN, CDR2 SVGIG (reference sequence). With 2 bases removed from V and 6 bases from J, the gap between germline ends came to 13 bases. The CDR3 DNA sequence: TGTGCCTGGAGTTTGGAGGCCCAGTCTGAAGCTTTCTTT. Amino acid sequence: CAWSLEAQSEAFF.

The rearrangement links TRBV5-4 to TRBJ1-1, with TRBD1 as a possible D gene (5 bases). CDR1 is SGHNT, CDR2 YYREEE, per germline (reference sequence). V was trimmed by 3 bases and J by 0 bases, leaving 12 bases between them. This CDR3 region has 15 residues. CDR3 nucleotides: TGTGCCAGCAGCTACCTGACAGCCATGAACACTGAAGCTTTCTTT. It codes for CASSYLTAMNTEAFF.

The rearrangement joins TRBV11-2 to TRBJ2-3; D not resolved. This CDR3 has 12 amino acids. V shed 7 bases and J shed 5 bases, with 10 bases lying between them. CDR1 and CDR2 (germline): SGHAT, FQNNGV. The chain's CDR3 is CASTQVGDTQYF. The CDR3 DNA follows: TGTGCCAGCACCCAGGTGGGAGATACGCAGTATTTT.

The chain carries TRBV7-2 and TRBJ2-1; 7 positions agree with TRBD2. Germline-derived CDR1 and CDR2 are SGHTA and FQGNSA. CDR3 length: 15 amino acids. After removal of 6 bases from V and 3 bases from J, the junction contained 8 bases not matched to a gene. The CDR3 loop is CASRSGPSGYNEQFF. CDR3 nucleotide sequence: TGTGCCAGCAGGTCAGGGCCTAGCGGCTACAATGAGCAGTTCTTC.

CDR3 amino acids: CASSSTTRGANQPQYF. CDR3 DNA: TGTGCCAGTAGTTCTACGACCCGGGGGGCGAATCAGCCCCAGTATTTT. The V and J genes are TRBV19 and TRBJ1-5; D might be TRBD2 (7 bases). The J call is doubtful: the DNA matches TRBJ2-3 better. This CDR3 is built from 16 residues. Germline lookup yields CDR1 LNHDA and CDR2 SQIVND (reference sequence).

This clone was observed a few times. The chain recombines TRBV6-1 with TRBJ1-5; 10 bases are a match to TRBD1. The CDR3 consists of 15 residues. With 6 bases clipped from V and 6 bases from J, the junction kept 8 bases outside the gene matches. Germline-derived CDR1 and CDR2 are MNHNS and SASEGT. The CDR3 here is CASRGTGAIRQPQHF. CDR3 in DNA: TGTGCCAGCAGGGGGACAGGGGCCATACGTCAGCCCCAGCATTTT.

The chain employs TRBV27 and TRBJ1-6; maybe TRBD1 (5 bases). Trimming removed 5 bases at V and 2 bases at J, with 22 bases between. Germline CDR1 MNHEY, CDR2 SMNVEV (reference sequence). The CDR3 totals 19 residues. The CDR3 nucleotides are TGTGCCAGCAGTGGGGCCCAAGGGGCACTGGGGCCCTATAATTCACCCCTCCACTTT. Translating gives CASSGAQGALGPYNSPLHF.

The chain links TRBV28 to TRBJ1-5; 9 bases align to TRBD1. V was pared by 3 bases and J by 6 bases, with 6 bases of the junction left unmatched. The CDR3 totals 15 residues. Germline lookup yields CDR1 MDHEN and CDR2 SYDVKM. The CDR3 region has the DNA TGTGCCAGCAGTTTGGACAGGGGTTTGGGTCAGCCCCAGCATTTT. This encodes CASSLDRGLGQPQHF.

This clone was found a few times. This rearrangement joins TRBV5-1 to TRBJ1-1; TRBD1 might be the D (5 bases). This CDR3 region has 15 residues. The V end was cut by 3 bases, the J end by 2 bases, with 14 bases between. Per germline, CDR1 SGHRS and CDR2 YFSETQ. DNA of the CDR3: TGCGCCAGCAGCTCCCCGACAGAGACAAACACTGAAGCTTTCTTT. It is translated as CASSSPTETNTEAFF.

The rearrangement uses TRBV27 and TRBJ2-7; 9 bases are shared with TRBD1. With 8 bases clipped from V and 0 bases from J, the junction kept 2 bases outside the gene matches. Germline V gives CDR1 MNHEY, CDR2 SMNVEV (reference sequence). The CDR3 runs 13 residues. CDR3 DNA: TGTGCCAGCGGGACAGGGCACTCCTACGAGCAGTACTTC. This codes for CASGTGHSYEQYF.

J is TRBJ1-3 and V is TRBV7-9, with D hard to call. Germline V gene data show CDR1 as SEHNR and CDR2 as FQNEAQ (reference sequence). The CDR3 spans 14 residues. The V and J ends lost 0 bases and 2 bases respectively, with 5 bases between them. CDR3 nucleotide sequence: TGTGCCAGCAGCTTAGCCGGGGCTGGAAACACCATATATTTT. Protein: CASSLAGAGNTIYF.

The rearrangement uses TRBV6-6 and TRBJ2-1; D is unclear. Germline assignment: CDR1 MNHNY and CDR2 SVGAGI (reference sequence). Trimming left V 2 bases short and J 6 bases short, with 5 bases between. The CDR3 sequence is 12 residues long. CDR3 in DNA: TGTGCCAGCAGTTACGGCGGCAATGAGCAGTTCTTC. Its protein is CASSYGGNEQFF.

The gene calls are TRBV7-2 and TRBJ1-3; D may be TRBD1 (5 bases). Trimming took 3 bases from V and 4 from J, leaving 13 bases between them. This CDR3 spans 15 amino acids. The germline gives CDR1 SGHTA, CDR2 FQGNSA. Here the CDR3 reads CASSFVRVSGNTIYF. The CDR3 DNA follows: TGTGCCAGCAGCTTCGTCAGGGTGTCGGGAAACACCATATATTTT.

CDR3: CASSLSAGGPFEQYF. In nucleotides, the CDR3 is TGTGCCAGCAGCTTATCTGCGGGAGGGCCTTTCGAGCAGTACTTC. V usage is TRBV11-1 and J usage is TRBJ2-7; 9 bases fit TRBD2. The trim removed 2 bases at V and 6 bases at J, leaving 8 bases unmatched. The CDR3 loop spans 15 amino acids. Germline V gene data show CDR1 as SGHAT and CDR2 as FQDESV (reference sequence).

In the case of this clone: Other DNA sequences within the sample encode an identical CDR3. The chain's CDR3 is CASSEAGGTEAFF. In DNA form, the CDR3 reads TGTGCCAGCAGTGAAGCAGGGGGCACTGAAGCTTTCTTT. This chain links TRBV2 with TRBJ1-1, with D maybe TRBD1 (6 bases). From germline, CDR1 is SNHLY and CDR2 FYNNEI. This CDR3 region has 13 residues. V lost 0 bases and J 4 bases, leaving 6 bases between the germline ends.

This chain links TRBV6-5 with TRBJ2-5; TRBD1 agrees at 11 bases. The V segment lost 5 bases and the J segment 4 bases; nucleotides outside the gene matches: 6. The length of the CDR3 is 15 residues. The germline V gene has CDR1 MNHEY and CDR2 SVGAGI. CDR3 residues: CASSRTGGLGETQYF. DNA of the CDR3: TGTGCCAGCAGTCGGACAGGGGGCTTGGGAGAGACCCAGTACTTC.

The V call is TRBV7-9, the J call TRBJ2-7, with D possibly matching TRBD2 (6 bases). The CDR3 length is 13 residues. V shed 4 bases and J shed 6 bases, with 13 bases lying between them. Germline values: CDR1 SEHNR, CDR2 FQNEAQ (reference sequence). The DNA for the CDR3 is TGTGCCAGCAGCTCCGGGACTCCTCCCGAGCAGTACTTC. Residues: CASSSGTPPEQYF.

This clone appeared once. The gene calls are TRBV4-3 and TRBJ2-1; 9 bases match TRBD2. There are 17 residues in the CDR3. Germline CDR1 LGHNA, CDR2 YSLEER. J lost 2 bases, V lost 0 bases, and 5 bases had no gene match. CDR3 DNA: TGCGCCAGCAGCCAAGAAGCGGTAGCGGGGGCCTACAATGAGCAGTTCTTC. As protein: CASSQEAVAGAYNEQFF.